Below are 5 T cell receptor beta chains sequenced from a single sample in a study of vaccination effects on CD4 cells after COVID-19. Clones were sequenced by immunoSEQ multiplex PCR, and TCRdb holds only the in-frame ones, with some missing. The sample has 68,000 or so clones, 80% seen once. The antigens of these receptors remain unknown. Sequencing in the ViraFEST assay came after antigen-specific CD4+ T cells had been expanded with viral peptide pools, which were used to stimulate PBMC. Upon completion of 10 to 11 days in culture, CD4+ T cells were isolated. None of these healthy vaccinees had been infected with SARS-CoV-2 before vaccination. The source material was CD4+ T cells from PBMCs cultured with SARS-CoV-2 spike peptides, sampled before COVID-19 vaccination. The receptors were gathered from a human donor who received a COVID-19 vaccine.

The chain links TRBV5-5 to TRBJ2-1; 11 nucleotides align to TRBD1. The CDR3 runs 15 residues. J lost 7 bases, V lost 4 bases, and 7 bases had no gene match. Germline assignment: CDR1 SGHKS and CDR2 YYEKEE (reference sequence). For the CDR3, the DNA is TGTGCCAGCAGCCGCGACGGACAGGGGGCGAATGAGCAGTTCTTC. This gives the protein CASSRDGQGANEQFF. Full variable domain (outside the CDR3, taken from reference TRBV5-5 and TRBJ2-1): DAGVTQSPTHLIKTRGQQVTLRCSPISGHKSVSWYQQVLGQGPQFIFQYYEKEERGRGNFPDRFSARQFPNYSSELNVNALLLGDSALYLCASSRDGQGANEQFFGPGTRLTVL.

The chain couples TRBV5-1 to TRBJ2-3; D gene uncertain. The CDR3 sequence is 14 residues long. CDR1 is SGHRS, CDR2 YFSETQ, per germline. V gave up 0 bases and J gave up 3 bases, with 8 bases separating them. The CDR3: CASSLGAVTDTQYF. CDR3 coding DNA: TGCGCCAGCAGCTTGGGGGCGGTAACAGATACGCAGTATTTT.

The chain recombines TRBV9 with TRBJ2-5, with 9 bases fitting TRBD1. There are 14 residues in the CDR3. Trimming removed 4 bases from V and 5 bases from J; junction bases left unmatched: 6. Germline CDR1 is SGDLS and CDR2 is YYNGEE. As DNA, the CDR3 is TGTGCCAGCAGCCTTACAGGGGGCAGGGAGACCCAGTACTTC. Translated: CASSLTGGRETQYF.

This clone was seen just once. The chain recombines TRBV2 with TRBJ2-2; D unresolved. The ends were cut back, 7 bases at V and 0 bases at J, with 18 bases in the middle. Germline values: CDR1 SNHLY, CDR2 FYNNEI. The CDR3 has 17 residues. The CDR3 coding sequence is TGTGCCAGCAATACTCGATATTCGACGGCGAACACCGGGGAGCTGTTTTTT. This codes for CASNTRYSTANTGELFF.

This clone has just a few counts. The V call is TRBV30, the J call TRBJ1-2, with 8 bases aligning to TRBD1. V gave up 5 bases and J gave up 7 bases; unmatched junction bases: 12. Germline V CDR1 and CDR2: GTSNPN, SVGIG (reference sequence). The CDR3 totals 14 residues. The CDR3 coding sequence is TGTGCCTGGGGCATACAGGGGGGAACTCCTGGCTACACCTTC. This translates into CAWGIQGGTPGYTF.